Included here is one T cell receptor (beta chain) sequence, with context. Its antigen is unknown. The record originates from a study of naive and memory T cell subsets. Germline values: CDR1 SQVTM, CDR2 ANQGSEA. Trimming stripped 1 base from V and 4 bases from J, with 7 bases between. This CDR3 contains 12 residues. Four subsets defined by CD45RA and CD27 were sorted after CD3, CD4, CD8 and live/dead staining. An equimolar mix of two oligonucleotides served as the beta constant-region primer for TRBC1 and TRBC2. Nested alpha and beta constant-region primers with the SP2 primer drove four PCR rounds on ligated cDNA. Ligation attached a single-stranded oligonucleotide with a 12-nucleotide UMI and the SP2 primer to the cDNA 3' end. TCRdb passed the UMI-ligation and nested PCR reads through MiXCR, listing each CDR3 protein once. Of 140,000 to 150,000 distinct CDR3 sequences listed, 22% are singletons. Overall study findings and caveats: Clonotypes here are unpaired alpha or beta chain sequences. Possibly reflecting memory cells re-expressing CD45RA, a few larger clonotypes occurred in naive repertoires, especially CD8.

Sequencing was done on a sample of naive CD4+ T cells from blood. This sequence originates from a human donor in good health. V usage is TRBV29-1 and J usage is TRBJ2-5; D unresolved. This CDR3 reads CSVEGIGETQYF. The CDR3 DNA is TGCAGCGTTGAAGGGATTGGAGAGACCCAGTACTTC.